This TCR beta chain was sequenced in a study of cytomegalovirus exposure and HLA in healthy donors. About this clone: Its matching antigen is unknown.

The CDR3 is made up of 15 amino acids. The germline gives CDR1 SQVTM, CDR2 ANQGSEA. The ends were cut back, 0 bases at V and 3 bases at J, with 14 bases in the middle. Overall study results and limits: In a later analysis, TCR beta V- and J-gene trimming showed a link to a missense DCLRE1C variant. A later analysis found most CMV-associated TCR beta chains apparently HLA-restricted.

The PCR employed 60 Vbeta primers together with 13 Jbeta primers. In the original analysis: Roughly 11 million shared chains were among around 80 million unique TCR beta chains counted in a later analysis. TCRdb's copy holds only in-frame clones and misses some; the assay was immunoSEQ multiplex PCR. V, J and clone size derive from that table, while D and trimming were established from the DNA sequence. The table lists 200,000 to 250,000 clones, roughly 84% of them singletons. The chain is built from TRBV29-1 and TRBJ1-2, with D unclear. Sequenced: PBMCs. The source is a girl aged 2-10 years in good health and CMV-seronegative. This CDR3 reads CSVEESGIAHYGYTF. CDR3 nucleotides: TGCAGCGTTGAAGAAAGCGGGATAGCCCACTATGGCTACACCTTC.